The 27 T cell receptor beta chains listed next were all sequenced from one sample in a study of CD8 T cells in Susac syndrome. Reverse transcription of about 0.45 to 1 ug RNA was performed with random hexamers. TCRdb called the immunoSEQ multiplex PCR reads again in MiXCR, with one record for every CDR3 protein. The sample has approximately 190,000 distinct CDR3 sequences; about 94% are singletons. The sample consisted of CD4+ T cells from PBMCs. Receptor source: a human donor in good health.

This clonotype has a single count. The chain uses TRBV7-2 and TRBJ2-3; perhaps TRBD2 as D (6 bases). The CDR3 covers 13 residues. CDR1 is SGHTA and CDR2 is FQGNSA in the germline V gene. Trimming removed 9 bases at V and 0 bases at J, with 10 bases between. The CDR3 loop is CASKRVSTDTQYF. DNA of the CDR3: TGTGCCAGTAAGCGGGTGAGCACAGATACGCAGTATTTT.

The rearrangement joins TRBV29-1 to TRBJ2-1; D is tentatively TRBD1 or TRBD2 (6 bases each). Trimming stripped 7 bases from V and 9 bases from J, with 16 bases between. Germline loops: CDR1 SQVTM, CDR2 ANQGSEA. CDR3 length: 12 amino acids. The CDR3 nucleotides read TGCAGCGCCGGGAGCAGGGGAGGTGAGCAGTTCTTC. It translates to CSAGSRGGEQFF.

The rearrangement uses TRBV7-8 and TRBJ2-1; 14 nucleotides line up with TRBD2. Trimming cost V 5 bases and J 10 bases; bases outside gene matches: 10. The CDR3 consists of 16 residues. CDR1 SGHVS and CDR2 FQNEAQ come from the germline V gene. The CDR3 bases are TGTGCCAGCAGCCCGAGACTAGCGGGGGGGCCCAGGGAGCAGTTCTTC. This translates into CASSPRLAGGPREQFF.

The CDR3 is CASSFLGTGDNEQFF. The CDR3 bases are TGCGCCAGCAGCTTTCTCGGGACAGGGGACAATGAGCAGTTCTTC. J is TRBJ2-1 and V is TRBV5-1; 10 bases map to TRBD1. The CDR3 covers 15 residues. CDR1 is SGHRS and CDR2 is YFSETQ in the germline V gene. Trimming took 2 bases from V and 5 from J; bases not matched to a gene: 4.

The J gene is TRBJ2-1, the V gene TRBV13; the match to TRBD2 covers 8 bases. This CDR3 comprises 15 residues. V lost 3 bases, J lost 7 bases, and 8 bases stayed unmatched. Per germline, CDR1 PRHDT and CDR2 FYEKMQ (reference sequence). The CDR3 spells CASSLTGGGTNEQFF. The CDR3 DNA reads TGTGCCAGCAGCTTGACCGGGGGGGGCACGAATGAGCAGTTCTTC. Drawing the rest from reference TRBV13 and TRBJ2-1, the complete variable domain is AAGVIQSPRHLIKEKRETATLKCYPIPRHDTVYWYQQGPGQDPQFLISFYEKMQSDKGSIPDRFSAQQFSDYHSELNMSSLELGDSALYFCASSLTGGGTNEQFFGPGTRLTVL.

V usage is TRBV5-6 and J usage is TRBJ2-2, with 8 positions matching TRBD2. The CDR3 totals 14 residues. CDR1 SGHDT and CDR2 YYEEEE come from the germline V gene. The trim removed 7 bases at V and 8 bases at J, leaving 10 bases unmatched. In DNA form, the CDR3 reads TGTGCCAGCGTAGCGGGGCCATTCGGGGGGGAGCTGTTTTTT. Translated, it gives CASVAGPFGGELFF.

The genes are TRBV20-1 and TRBJ1-1, with no clear D. Trimming took off 3 bases at V and 1 base at J, with 12 bases between the two ends. The germline CDR1 and CDR2 sequences are DFQATT and SNEGSKA (reference sequence). This CDR3 contains 14 residues. In DNA form, the CDR3 reads TGCAGTGCTAGTAAAATCGCCTCGAACACTGAAGCTTTCTTT. Amino acids: CSASKIASNTEAFF.

J is TRBJ2-3 and V is TRBV9; 9 nucleotides align to TRBD2. Trimming cost V 2 bases and J 0 bases; bases outside gene matches: 1. There are 15 residues in the CDR3. The germline CDR1 and CDR2 sequences are SGDLS and YYNGEE. CDR3 protein: CASSVLAGSTDTQYF. The CDR3 DNA reads TGTGCCAGCAGCGTCCTAGCGGGAAGCACAGATACGCAGTATTTT.

In this sample, this clonotype turned up a few times. V is TRBV6-6 and J is TRBJ2-5; no clear D gene. Germline V CDR1 and CDR2: MNHNY, SVGAGI (reference sequence). The CDR3 length is 12 residues. With 2 bases removed from V and 2 bases from J, the gap between germline ends came to 3 bases. The CDR3 DNA sequence: TGTGCCAGCAGTTACCCTCAAGAGACCCAGTACTTC. Its protein is CASSYPQETQYF.

The rearrangement joins TRBV9 to TRBJ2-2, with D hard to call. Germline V gene lookup returns CDR1 SGDLS and CDR2 YYNGEE. The CDR3 is 15 residues long. The V and J ends lost 1 base and 3 bases respectively, with 10 bases between them. The CDR3 nucleotides are TGTGCCAGCAGCGTACAACCAATCCACACCGGGGAGCTGTTTTTT. Translated: CASSVQPIHTGELFF.

This chain joins TRBV19 and TRBJ1-2; D uncertain. The CDR3 length is 12 residues. Trimming removed 6 bases from V and 4 bases from J, with 9 bases in between. CDR1 is LNHDA and CDR2 is SQIVND in the germline V gene (reference sequence). DNA of the CDR3: TGTGCCAGTAGCCGGCTCGGCTATGGCTACACCTTC. This translates into CASSRLGYGYTF.

The chain couples TRBV7-3 to TRBJ2-1, with D unclear. V lost 5 bases and J 9 bases, leaving 11 bases between the germline ends. The CDR3 is made up of 12 amino acids. CDR1 SGHTA and CDR2 FQGTGA come from the germline V gene. CDR3 DNA: TGTGCCAGCAGCCGAGGCCCAGGTGAGCAGTTCTTC. Encoded protein: CASSRGPGEQFF.

V usage is TRBV10-3 and J usage is TRBJ2-1; TRBD2 matches at 8 bases. Per germline, CDR1 ENHRY and CDR2 SYGVKD. CDR3 length equals 16 residues. Trimming cost V 5 bases and J 3 bases; bases outside gene matches: 9. The CDR3 DNA reads TGTGCCATCAGTACCGCCGGGGGACTAGGCTACAATGAGCAGTTCTTC. Translating gives CAISTAGGLGYNEQFF.

The chain joins TRBV12-3 or TRBV12-4 to TRBJ2-3, with no clear D. V lost 6 bases and J 1 base, leaving 11 bases between the germline ends. CDR3 length: 14 amino acids. CDR3 nucleotides: TGTGCCAGCAGCCTCTACCTGGGCACAGATACGCAGTATTTT. This sequence encodes CASSLYLGTDTQYF.

This clonotype was counted a single time. This chain joins TRBV5-4 and TRBJ2-3; unclear D gene. With 1 base removed from V and 2 bases from J, the gap between germline ends came to 8 bases. This CDR3 comprises 14 residues. Germline CDR1 reads SGHNT; CDR2 reads YYREEE (reference sequence). CDR3 nucleotides: TGTGCCAGCAGCTTGACAGTAGTCACAGATACGCAGTATTTT. It encodes CASSLTVVTDTQYF.

The V gene is TRBV20-1, the J gene TRBJ2-3; possible D gene TRBD2, 5 bases. The germline V gene has CDR1 DFQATT and CDR2 SNEGSKA (reference sequence). This CDR3 has 12 amino acids. Trimming stripped 3 bases from V and 5 bases from J, with 9 bases between. CDR3 protein: CSARQTRDTQYF. CDR3 in DNA: TGCAGTGCTAGGCAAACTAGAGATACGCAGTATTTT.

J is TRBJ1-5 and V is TRBV27; tentatively, D is TRBD1 (5 bases). V lost 6 bases, J lost 2 bases, and 11 bases lay in between. The CDR3 consists of 14 residues. Germline values: CDR1 MNHEY, CDR2 SMNVEV (reference sequence). The CDR3 region is CASRTLGGNQPQHF. The CDR3 DNA is TGTGCCAGCAGGACCTTAGGGGGCAATCAGCCCCAGCATTTT.

As to this clonotype: Its ends do not fully match the called genes, so a read error is possible. J is TRBJ2-1 and V is TRBV20-1; possibly TRBD1 for D (6 bases). The V gene's germline CDR1 is DFQATT and CDR2 SNEGSKA (reference sequence). This CDR3 has 11 residues. The CDR3 coding sequence is TGCAGTGCTAGAGCCGGGACAAGGGGAGCGTTC. It yields the protein CSARAGTRGAF.

V usage is TRBV5-1 and J usage is TRBJ2-7; D gene uncertain. The germline V gene encodes CDR1 SGHRS and CDR2 YFSETQ. The V and J ends lost 5 bases and 7 bases respectively, with 16 bases between them. The CDR3 runs to 13 residues. The CDR3 is CASSSEWLGEQYF. CDR3 DNA: TGCGCCAGCAGTTCCGAGTGGCTTGGTGAGCAGTACTTC.

This chain connects TRBV9 to TRBJ2-3; tentatively, D is TRBD1 or TRBD2 (6 bases each). Germline assignment: CDR1 SGDLS and CDR2 YYNGEE. The CDR3 totals 15 residues. V lost 2 bases and J lost 2, with 12 bases in between. CDR3 coding DNA: TGTGCCAGCAGCGTCGGGGGCACCAACACAGATACGCAGTATTTT. As protein: CASSVGGTNTDTQYF.

The rearrangement uses TRBV7-9 and TRBJ2-2; D call uncertain. Deletions cut 5 bases from V and 9 bases from J, with 10 bases between. Germline CDR1 is SEHNR and CDR2 is FQNEAQ (reference sequence). The CDR3 has 12 residues. The CDR3 loop reads CASSTSKRELFF. In DNA, the CDR3 is TGTGCCAGCAGCACCTCTAAGAGGGAGCTGTTTTTT.

This rearrangement joins TRBV20-1 to TRBJ2-5; D is perhaps TRBD2 (6 bases). Between the trimmed V and J ends, which lost 5 bases and 2 bases, there was a span of 18 bases. This CDR3 has 15 amino acids. CDR1 DFQATT and CDR2 SNEGSKA come from the germline V gene (reference sequence). CDR3 nucleotide sequence: TGCAGTGCTGGAAAACGCTTGGGACTTCAAGAGACCCAGTACTTC. This sequence encodes CSAGKRLGLQETQYF.

The chain employs TRBV5-6 and TRBJ1-4; D call uncertain. The CDR3 consists of 14 residues. Germline CDR1 SGHDT, CDR2 YYEEEE. Trimming shortened V by 4 bases and J by 6 bases, and 13 bases separated the two germline ends. The DNA of the CDR3 is TGTGCCAGCAGCGCGGCCGTCTTGGATGAAAAACTGTTTTTT. Translated: CASSAAVLDEKLFF.

This chain joins TRBV12-3 or TRBV12-4 and TRBJ1-1, with D possibly being TRBD1 (5 bases). V dropped 5 bases and J dropped 1 base, with 11 bases sitting between them. This CDR3 region has 14 residues. Here the CDR3 DNA reads TGTGCCAGCAGTCCCGGACATTCGAACACTGAAGCTTTCTTT. It is translated as CASSPGHSNTEAFF.

The chain joins TRBV5-8 to TRBJ2-1; D might be TRBD2 (6 bases). This CDR3 region has 14 residues. The V gene lost 2 bases and the J gene lost 10 bases, with 16 bases spanning the gap. Germline CDR1 is SGHTS and CDR2 is YDEGEE. CDR3 sequence reads: CASSFFGTDREQFF. In DNA, the CDR3 is TGTGCCAGCAGCTTTTTCGGGACTGATCGAGAGCAGTTCTTC.

The V call is TRBV10-2, the J call TRBJ1-1, with D perhaps matching TRBD1 (6 bases). Trimming cost V 6 bases and J 11 bases, with 13 bases left between them. This CDR3 region has 11 residues. The germline CDR1 and CDR2 sequences are WSHSY and SAAADI. The CDR3 sequence is CASSEQGSAFF. CDR3 coding DNA: TGCGCCAGCAGCGAACAGGGCTCGGCTTTCTTT.

The chain uses TRBV5-4 and TRBJ2-6; no definite D call. The CDR3 has 13 residues. V was pared by 8 bases and J by 3 bases, with 9 bases between. CDR1 and CDR2 (germline): SGHNT, YYREEE (reference sequence). The CDR3 loop reads CASYLFGANVLTF. In nucleotides, the CDR3 is TGTGCCAGTTACTTGTTTGGGGCCAACGTCCTGACTTTC.